Each of the 10 T cell receptor beta chains below was sequenced from the same sample in a study of T cell changes during pregnancy in multiple sclerosis. Only in-frame clones appear in the TCRdb table, and some are missing; sequencing was by immunoSEQ multiplex PCR. The table includes over 70,000 clones, over 80% detected once. Sample: peripheral blood, taken in the first trimester of pregnancy. These receptors all come from a female donor with multiple sclerosis, enrolled in a pregnancy study.

V usage is TRBV27 and J usage is TRBJ1-5, with 8 bases matching TRBD1. Per germline, CDR1 MNHEY and CDR2 SMNVEV (reference sequence). The V gene end was trimmed by 6 bases and the J gene end by 3 bases; junction bases not matched to a gene: 4. CDR3 size: 14 residues. The CDR3 nucleotides read TGTGCCAGCAGGCCGGACAGGGTCAATCAGCCCCAGCATTTT. Translating it yields CASRPDRVNQPQHF.

The genes are TRBV6-1 and TRBJ1-2; D call uncertain. The CDR3 contains 13 residues. The germline V gene has CDR1 MNHNS and CDR2 SASEGT. The V and J ends lost 2 bases and 5 bases respectively, with 9 bases between them. The CDR3, as DNA: TGTGCCAGCAGTGAAAGTTGGGCATATGGCTACACCTTC. This codes for CASSESWAYGYTF.

The rearrangement links TRBV6-4 to TRBJ2-2, with 7 bases matching TRBD1. Germline values: CDR1 MRHNA, CDR2 SNTAGT. The CDR3 consists of 13 residues. With 10 bases clipped from V and 0 bases from J, the junction kept 2 bases outside the gene matches. The CDR3 sequence is CATGTANTGELFF. The DNA for the CDR3 is TGTGCCACCGGGACAGCGAACACCGGGGAGCTGTTTTTT.

DNA for the CDR3: TGCGCCAGCAGCTTGGTAGCGGGGGGGCCGAGTGAGCAGTACTTC. Translation: CASSLVAGGPSEQYF. V usage is TRBV5-1 and J usage is TRBJ2-7; the match to TRBD2 covers 11 bases. This CDR3 contains 15 residues. Germline-derived CDR1 and CDR2 are SGHRS and YFSETQ. Trimming removed 0 bases from V and 7 bases from J; junction bases left unmatched: 6.

The chain employs TRBV27 and TRBJ1-1, with a possible D match to TRBD1 (6 bases). Germline CDR1 is MNHEY and CDR2 is SMNVEV (reference sequence). This CDR3 spans 15 amino acids. Trimming cost V 5 bases and J 4 bases, with 17 bases left between them. CDR3 in amino acids: CASSPSAGAFTEAFF. CDR3 DNA sequence: TGTGCCAGCAGTCCCTCGGCAGGGGCCTTCACTGAAGCTTTCTTT.

V gene TRBV11-2 combines with J gene TRBJ1-1; TRBD1 might be the D (5 bases). Germline CDR1 is SGHAT and CDR2 is FQNNGV. Trimming pared 1 base from V and 1 base from J, leaving 16 bases between. There are 17 residues in the CDR3. The CDR3, as DNA: TGTGCCAGCAGCTTAGCGCTAGTCGGACAAGGGAACACTGAAGCTTTCTTT. It is translated as CASSLALVGQGNTEAFF.

The V call is TRBV27, the J call TRBJ1-2; TRBD1 matches 12 bases. Germline loops: CDR1 MNHEY, CDR2 SMNVEV (reference sequence). J gave up 5 bases and V 5 bases, and 9 bases lay outside the gene matches. The CDR3 runs to 16 residues. CDR3 coding DNA: TGTGCCAGCAGTCCCGGGACAGGGGGCGTTAAGTATGGCTACACCTTC. Translated: CASSPGTGGVKYGYTF.

The V and J genes are TRBV5-1 and TRBJ2-1; D is unclear. V was clipped by 0 bases and J by 10 bases, with 11 bases between them. This CDR3 spans 13 amino acids. CDR1 is SGHRS and CDR2 is YFSETQ in the germline V gene. The CDR3 loop reads CASSLGSRPEQFF. The DNA for the CDR3 is TGCGCCAGCAGCTTGGGTTCGCGGCCGGAGCAGTTCTTC.

The chain couples TRBV11-1 to TRBJ2-7; weak D call: TRBD1 (6 bases). V dropped 5 bases and J dropped 5 bases, with 16 bases sitting between them. Germline V lookup: CDR1 SGHAT, CDR2 FQDESV (reference sequence). The CDR3 sequence is 14 residues long. The CDR3: CASSPPGRGHEQYF. The CDR3 nucleotides read TGTGCCAGCAGCCCTCCTGGCAGGGGCCACGAGCAGTACTTC.

V gene TRBV7-9 combines with J gene TRBJ1-1, with a weak D call TRBD1 (6 bases). The length of the CDR3 is 15 residues. Deletions cut 1 base from V and 1 base from J, with 10 bases between. Germline V lookup: CDR1 SEHNR, CDR2 FQNEAQ (reference sequence). The CDR3 protein is CASSLEGRGNTEAFF. The CDR3 DNA reads as TGTGCCAGCAGCTTAGAGGGCAGGGGGAACACTGAAGCTTTCTTT.